This T cell receptor (beta chain) stems from a study of PD-L1 blockade in urothelial cancer. Study-wide background: When blood samples were assessed, the median T cell count was 141,255.

Generated by immunoSEQ multiplex PCR, the TCRdb table keeps only in-frame clones and is missing some. Here the sample spans around 33,000 clones, 89% being singletons. Trimming stripped 8 bases from V and 2 bases from J, with 16 bases between. The germline V gene has CDR1 SEHNR and CDR2 FQNEAQ (reference sequence). The CDR3 loop spans 15 amino acids. Specified time point: peripheral blood 6 weeks after treatment start. V is TRBV7-9 and J is TRBJ2-4; D is perhaps TRBD1 (5 bases). This specimen consisted of PBMCs, obtained around atezolizumab (anti-PD-L1) treatment. The receptor was derived from a man of 80 years or more with urothelial cancer. Here the CDR3 DNA reads TGTGCCAGCCAGCCGATAGGGGTGACCAAAAACATTCAGTACTTC. It yields the protein CASQPIGVTKNIQYF.